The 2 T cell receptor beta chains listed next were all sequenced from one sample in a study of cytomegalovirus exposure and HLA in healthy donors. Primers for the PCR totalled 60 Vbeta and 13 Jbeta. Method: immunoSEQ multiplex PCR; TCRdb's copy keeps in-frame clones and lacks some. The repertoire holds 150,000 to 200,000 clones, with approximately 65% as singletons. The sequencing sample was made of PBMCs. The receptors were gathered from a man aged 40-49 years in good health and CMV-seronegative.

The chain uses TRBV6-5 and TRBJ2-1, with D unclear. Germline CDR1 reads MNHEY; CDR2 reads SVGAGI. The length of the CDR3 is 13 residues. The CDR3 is CASMAGSYNEQFF. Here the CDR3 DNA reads TGTGCAAGTATGGCAGGTTCATACAATGAGCAGTTCTTC.

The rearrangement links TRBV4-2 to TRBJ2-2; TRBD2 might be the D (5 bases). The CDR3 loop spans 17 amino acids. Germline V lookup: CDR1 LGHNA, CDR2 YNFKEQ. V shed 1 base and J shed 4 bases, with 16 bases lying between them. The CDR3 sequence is CASSQGGWTPGTGELFF. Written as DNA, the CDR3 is TGTGCCAGCAGCCAAGGAGGATGGACTCCGGGCACCGGGGAGCTGTTTTTT.